This TCR beta chain came from a study of T cell repertoires in cytomegalovirus infection. MiXCR was run by TCRdb on the reads, yielding one entry per CDR3 protein. The sample consists of approximately 910,000 distinct CDR3 sequences, around 31% of them appearing once. V was cut by 5 bases and J by 3 bases, with 17 bases left in between. Germline V CDR1 and CDR2: SGHTA, FQGNSA. The CDR3 spans 15 residues. This clonotype has a count of ten or more. Its antigen remains unidentified. The TCR originated in a human donor in good health (CMV status not recorded). Some clones in this sample may be carry-over from other donors' samples. The sequencing used cultured CD8+ T cells from PBMCs, collected from culture after CMV antigen stimulation. V gene TRBV7-2 combines with J gene TRBJ2-7, with D possibly matching TRBD2 (6 bases). CDR3 coding DNA: TGTGCCAGCAGCGCCGAATCGGGACTGAGCTACGAGCAGTACTTC. This sequence encodes CASSAESGLSYEQYF.